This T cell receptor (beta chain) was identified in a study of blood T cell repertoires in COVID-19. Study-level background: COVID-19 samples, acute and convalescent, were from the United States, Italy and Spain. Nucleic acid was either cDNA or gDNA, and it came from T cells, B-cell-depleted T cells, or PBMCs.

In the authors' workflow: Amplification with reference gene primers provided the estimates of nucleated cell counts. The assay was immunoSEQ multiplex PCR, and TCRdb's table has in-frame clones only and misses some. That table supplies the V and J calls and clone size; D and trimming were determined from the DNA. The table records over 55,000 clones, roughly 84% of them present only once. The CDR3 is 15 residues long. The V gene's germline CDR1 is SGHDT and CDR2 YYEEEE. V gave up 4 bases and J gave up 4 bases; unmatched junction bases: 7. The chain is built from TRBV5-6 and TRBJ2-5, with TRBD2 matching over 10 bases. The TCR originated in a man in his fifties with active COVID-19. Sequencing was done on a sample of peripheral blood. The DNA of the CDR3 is TGTGCCAGCAGCCAACAGCCTAGCGGGGGAGAGACCCAGTACTTC. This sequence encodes CASSQQPSGGETQYF.